A single sample is the source of the 2 T cell receptor beta chains below, sequenced in a study of T cells expressing NK-cell markers. TCRdb reanalyzed the 5' RACE reads, giving one entry per CDR3 protein sequence and no DNA. The table for this sample gives 350,000 to 450,000 distinct CDR3 sequences. The sample consisted of blood T cells: a sorted CD56 or NKG2C T cell subset, CD4+ or CD8+ T cells, or bulk PBMC T cells (not recorded which). These receptors all come from a man aged 18 to 70 in good health.

The rearrangement links TRBV5-7 to TRBJ2-1; TCRdb designates TRBD2, a call that cannot be tested without DNA. TRBV5-7 is reported as an ORF; its role is uncertain. The CDR3 contains 16 residues. CDR3 in amino acids: CARTITRLAGDNEQFF.

This chain connects TRBV18 to TRBJ1-5. CDR3 size: 15 residues. Germline V CDR1 and CDR2: KGHSH, LQKENI. The CDR3 region is CASSPAGREDQPQHF.